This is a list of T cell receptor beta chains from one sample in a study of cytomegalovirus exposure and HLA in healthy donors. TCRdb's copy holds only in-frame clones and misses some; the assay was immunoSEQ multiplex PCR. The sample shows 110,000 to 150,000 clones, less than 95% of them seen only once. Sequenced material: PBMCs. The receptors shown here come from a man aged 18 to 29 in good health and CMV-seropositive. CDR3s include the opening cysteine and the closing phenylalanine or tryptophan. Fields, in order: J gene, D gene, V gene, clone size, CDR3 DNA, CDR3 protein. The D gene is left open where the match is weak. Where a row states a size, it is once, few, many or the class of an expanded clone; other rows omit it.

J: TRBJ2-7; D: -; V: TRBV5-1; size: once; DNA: TGCGCCAGCAGCTTGGCCAGGGTCAGGGACGAGCAGTACTTC; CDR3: CASSLARVRDEQYF
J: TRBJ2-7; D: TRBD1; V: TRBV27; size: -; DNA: TGTGCCAGCAGTTTATCGCCGGTGGGACAGGGGACGCCCTACGAGCAGTACTTC; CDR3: CASSLSPVGQGTPYEQYF
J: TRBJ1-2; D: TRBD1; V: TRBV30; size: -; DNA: TGTGCCTGGACCCTCTGGGACAGGGCTTTTAAAAACTATGGCTACACCTTC; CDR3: CAWTLWDRAFKNYGYTF
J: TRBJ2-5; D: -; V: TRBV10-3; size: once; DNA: TGTGCCATCAGTGGGGTAGGCGTTAGCTTGGAGACCCAGTACTTC; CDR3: CAISGVGVSLETQYF
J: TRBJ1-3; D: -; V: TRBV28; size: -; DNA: TGTGCCAGCAGCGAGTCTTTCTCTGGAAACACCATATATTTT; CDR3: CASSESFSGNTIYF
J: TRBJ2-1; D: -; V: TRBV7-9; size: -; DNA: TGTGCCATCCAGAAATCTGAGCAGTTCTTC; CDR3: CAIQKSEQFF
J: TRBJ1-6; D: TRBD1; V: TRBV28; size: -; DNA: TGTGCCAGCACGACAGGGGATTCACCCCTCCACTTT; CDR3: CASTTGDSPLHF
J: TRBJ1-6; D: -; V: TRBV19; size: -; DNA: TGTGCCAGTAGTGTCTCTGGGGGCGGTTCACCCCTCCACTTT; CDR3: CASSVSGGGSPLHF
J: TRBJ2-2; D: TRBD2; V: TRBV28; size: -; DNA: TGTGCCAGCAGGAGACTAGCGGGAGTGATGGGGGAGCTGTTTTTT; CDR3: CASRRLAGVMGELFF
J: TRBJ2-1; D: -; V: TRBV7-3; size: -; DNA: TGTGCCAGCAGCTTTCGGAGGGGGCTATACAATGAGCAGTTCTTC; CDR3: CASSFRRGLYNEQFF
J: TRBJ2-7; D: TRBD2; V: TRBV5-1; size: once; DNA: TGCGCCAGCAGCTTGAGGACTAGCCCAACATCCTACGAGCAGTACTTC; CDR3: CASSLRTSPTSYEQYF